The 16 T cell receptor beta chains presented below share a single source sample, sequenced in a study of vaccination and CD4 T cells after COVID-19. No cognate antigen is known for these TCRs. The assay that was used to sequence DNA from cultured CD4+ T cells was the Oncomine TCR Beta short-read assay. Each CDR3 protein is one row after TCRdb ran MiXCR on the PCR reads. The data contain roughly 12,000 distinct CDR3 sequences, about 56% of them singletons. Treatment given: roughly 11-day PBMC culture with coronavirus spike peptide pools or control peptides (ViraFEST assay). Sequencing used CD4+ T cells from blood, cultured in vitro. Every receptor here comes from a human donor who had recovered from COVID-19.

The rearrangement joins TRBV7-9 to TRBJ2-7; D may be TRBD2 (6 bases). CDR3 length: 15 residues. The V and J ends lost 1 base and 4 bases respectively, with 14 bases between them. Germline CDR1 and CDR2: SEHNR and FQNEAQ (reference sequence). CDR3 bases: TGTGCCAGCAGCTTAGATGGGACTGCGGCGTACGAGCAGTACTTC. Protein: CASSLDGTAAYEQYF.

This clonotype was picked up one time. The V and J genes are TRBV11-3 and TRBJ2-3; TRBD2 agrees at 12 bases. The CDR3 is made up of 16 amino acids. Unmatched junction bases numbered 8, after V lost 4 bases and J lost 6 bases. CDR1 is SGHNT and CDR2 is YENEEA in the germline V gene. The DNA of the CDR3 is TGTGCCAGCAGCTCCCCGACTAGCGGGAGTAGGGATACGCAGTATTTT. Amino acid sequence: CASSSPTSGSRDTQYF.

The rearrangement joins TRBV7-9 to TRBJ1-5; D gene uncertain. There are 13 residues in the CDR3. Germline CDR1 SEHNR, CDR2 FQNEAQ (reference sequence). V lost 3 bases and J lost 6, with 9 bases in between. CDR3 residues: CASSLGNSQPQHF. CDR3 DNA sequence: TGTGCCAGCAGCTTGGGGAATTCTCAGCCCCAGCATTTT. The full variable domain, its missing parts supplied by reference TRBV7-9 and TRBJ1-5, is DTGVSQNPRHKITKRGQNVTFRCDPISEHNRLYWYRQTLGQGPEFLTYFQNEAQLEKSRLLSDRFSAERPKGSFSTLEIQRTEQGDSAMYLCASSLGNSQPQHFGDGTRLSIL.

As for this clonotype: A read error may account for a junction end that differs from germline. The chain recombines TRBV19 with TRBJ2-7; maybe TRBD2 (5 bases). Looked up from germline, CDR1 is LNHDA and CDR2 is SQIVND (reference sequence). The CDR3 has 13 residues. The CDR3 loop is CPRRQPTPYEQYF. CDR3 bases: TGTCCCAGGAGGCAGCCCACCCCCTACGAGCAGTACTTC.

V usage is TRBV6-1 and J usage is TRBJ2-6; 7 bases are shared with TRBD2. This CDR3 comprises 17 residues. The junction had 12 bases not matched to a gene; V was cut back by 8 bases and J by 2 bases. Germline V gene lookup returns CDR1 MNHNS and CDR2 SASEGT. The chain's CDR3 is CASWEGPYGTGANVLTF. CDR3 DNA sequence: TGTGCCAGCTGGGAGGGGCCGTATGGCACTGGGGCCAACGTCCTGACTTTC.

The chain joins TRBV6-5 to TRBJ2-2; possible D gene TRBD2, 6 bases. The germline V gene encodes CDR1 MNHEY and CDR2 SVGAGI. The CDR3 runs 17 residues. Trimming pared 0 bases from V and 1 base from J, leaving 12 bases between. Written as DNA, the CDR3 is TGTGCCAGCAGTTACTCTGTAGCGGCCTTGAACACCGGGGAGCTGTTTTTT. It is translated as CASSYSVAALNTGELFF.

This clonotype was seen a few times. This chain uses TRBV19 with TRBJ1-1; possible D gene TRBD1, 6 bases. The CDR3 covers 16 residues. Deletions cut 4 bases from V and 6 bases from J, with 21 bases between. Looked up from germline, CDR1 is LNHDA and CDR2 is SQIVND (reference sequence). The CDR3 nucleotides are TGTGCCAGTAGTAAGGGGGGGCGCGGCAACATCGCTGAAGCTTTCTTT. Its translation is CASSKGGRGNIAEAFF.

The V and J genes are TRBV24-1 and TRBJ1-5; 8 bases agree with TRBD1. The CDR3 length is 15 residues. Germline V gene sequence: CDR1 KGHDR, CDR2 SFDVKD. V lost 3 bases and J lost 7; bases outside the gene matches: 7. The CDR3 is CATSDTQGVGQPQHF. In DNA, the CDR3 is TGTGCCACCAGTGATACACAGGGGGTAGGACAGCCCCAGCATTTT.

This chain connects TRBV10-3 to TRBJ2-1; 7 nucleotides agree with TRBD1. Germline V gives CDR1 ENHRY, CDR2 SYGVKD. This CDR3 region has 13 residues. V gave up 3 bases and J gave up 11 bases; unmatched junction bases: 7. The CDR3: CAISESGTDKQFF. The DNA of the CDR3 is TGTGCCATCAGTGAATCAGGGACAGATAAGCAGTTCTTC.

The rearrangement links TRBV6-4 to TRBJ2-3; 12 bases fit TRBD2. This CDR3 is built from 16 residues. J gave up 5 bases and V 3 bases, and 6 bases lay outside the gene matches. CDR1 MRHNA and CDR2 SNTAGT come from the germline V gene. This CDR3 is CASSDYPGLAGDTQYF. The CDR3 bases are TGTGCCAGCAGTGATTACCCGGGACTAGCGGGAGATACGCAGTATTTT.

This clonotype came up a few times. The genes are TRBV20-1 and TRBJ2-1; 15 positions agree with TRBD2. Germline V CDR1 and CDR2: DFQATT, SNEGSKA (reference sequence). After removal of 4 bases from V and 9 bases from J, the junction contained 4 bases not matched to a gene. This CDR3 contains 14 residues. Written as DNA, the CDR3 is TGCAGTGCTATGGGACTAGCGGGAGGTTCTGAGCAGTTCTTC. Protein product: CSAMGLAGGSEQFF.

The gene calls are TRBV7-8 and TRBJ2-5, with D uncertain. Germline V CDR1 and CDR2: SGHVS, FQNEAQ. V was cut by 1 base and J by 5 bases, with 11 bases left in between. This CDR3 spans 14 amino acids. The CDR3 sequence: CASSLGLSEETQYF. The CDR3 DNA sequence: TGTGCCAGCAGCTTAGGACTCTCGGAGGAGACCCAGTACTTC.

The chain recombines TRBV7-3 with TRBJ2-2, with D tentatively TRBD1 (6 bases). V was cut by 2 bases and J by 3 bases, with 16 bases left in between. This CDR3 has 17 amino acids. Looked up from germline, CDR1 is SGHTA and CDR2 is FQGTGA. The CDR3 DNA reads TGTGCCAGCAGCTTACGTGGGGCAGGGGCCTACACCGGGGAGCTGTTTTTT. Protein: CASSLRGAGAYTGELFF.

This clonotype was seen only a few times. V gene TRBV24-1 combines with J gene TRBJ2-2, with D maybe TRBD1 (6 bases). Germline V gene sequence: CDR1 KGHDR, CDR2 SFDVKD. This CDR3 has 15 amino acids. Trimming stripped 6 bases from V and 1 base from J, with 11 bases between. The chain's CDR3 is CATSPGHVNTGELFF. The DNA of the CDR3 is TGTGCCACCAGTCCGGGACACGTGAACACCGGGGAGCTGTTTTTT.

The rearrangement uses TRBV6-2 or TRBV6-3 and TRBJ2-7, with D perhaps matching TRBD1 (6 bases). Germline assignment: CDR1 MNHEY and CDR2 SVGEGT. V lost 7 bases and J 2 bases, leaving 27 bases between the germline ends. The CDR3 consists of 18 residues. As DNA, the CDR3 is TGTGCCAGCAACTCTGGCCTTCCGACGTGGACAGAGCCCTACGAGCAGTACTTC. This codes for CASNSGLPTWTEPYEQYF.

The V gene is TRBV15, the J gene TRBJ1-1; a possible D gene is TRBD1 (6 bases). Trimming shortened V by 6 bases and J by 1 base, and 12 bases separated the two germline ends. Germline CDR1 is LNHNV and CDR2 is YYDKDF (reference sequence). CDR3 length: 14 residues. The DNA of the CDR3 is TGTGCCACCAGTTACGGACAGTGGAACACTGAAGCTTTCTTT. Amino acid sequence: CATSYGQWNTEAFF.